These T cell receptor beta chains were read from a single sample in a study of blood T cell repertoires in COVID-19. Assay used: immunoSEQ multiplex PCR; TCRdb lists only in-frame clones, some missing. The data hold some 62,000 clones, with 78% observed a single time. The sequenced sample was peripheral blood. The receptors derive from a man in his sixties with COVID-19, enrolled during active disease. CDR3s include the opening cysteine and the closing phenylalanine or tryptophan. A D gene is named only where the DNA matches it firmly. Expanded clones are given a class, and other clones once, few, many or no size at all.

v_call	d_call	j_call	clone_size	cdr3_aa	cdr3_nt
TRBV11-2	.	TRBJ2-7	.	CASSLTYEQYF	TGTGCCAGCAGCTTGACATACGAGCAGTACTTC
TRBV29-1	TRBD1	TRBJ1-2	many	CSAGTANNYGYTF	TGCAGCGCTGGGACAGCGAATAACTATGGCTACACCTTC
TRBV7-9	TRBD2	TRBJ2-7	.	CASSQGLTYEQYF	TGTGCCAGCAGCCAGGGACTAACCTACGAGCAGTACTTC
TRBV4-1	TRBD2	TRBJ2-6	.	CASSQGGGQESGANVLTF	TGCGCCAGCAGCCAAGGCGGGGGGCAAGAATCCGGGGCCAACGTCCTGACTTTC
TRBV18	TRBD1	TRBJ2-7	once	CASSPQRTGASYEQYF	TGTGCCAGCTCACCACAGAGGACAGGGGCTAGCTACGAGCAGTACTTC
TRBV2	TRBD1	TRBJ1-5	.	CASGTDFSNQPQHF	TGTGCCAGCGGGACAGATTTTAGCAATCAGCCCCAGCATTTT
TRBV19	TRBD1	TRBJ1-5	.	CASSIDSQGAINQPQHF	TGTGCCAGTAGTATAGACTCACAGGGGGCCATCAATCAGCCCCAGCATTTT
TRBV5-4	TRBD1	TRBJ2-5	few	CASSLGQGTRETQYF	TGTGCCAGCAGCTTGGGACAGGGGACGCGGGAGACCCAGTACTTC
TRBV5-5	.	TRBJ1-4	.	CASSLTGPEKLFF	TGTGCCAGCAGCCTTACAGGGCCAGAAAAACTGTTTTTT
TRBV12-3/TRBV12-4	.	TRBJ1-1	.	CASSLFRNTEAFF	TGTGCCAGCAGTTTATTCCGGAACACTGAAGCTTTCTTT
TRBV7-9	.	TRBJ1-2	.	CASSLDSYGYTF	TGTGCCAGCAGCCTAGACAGCTATGGCTACACCTTC
TRBV10-3	TRBD2	TRBJ2-1	.	CAISEDTSGGYNEQFF	TGTGCCATCAGTGAGGATACTAGCGGGGGTTACAATGAGCAGTTCTTC
TRBV5-6	.	TRBJ2-1	.	CASSWEAHHNEQFF	TGTGCCAGCAGCTGGGAGGCGCACCACAATGAGCAGTTCTTC
TRBV10-3	.	TRBJ2-7	.	CAMASGPSYEQYF	TGTGCCATGGCCAGCGGCCCCTCCTACGAGCAGTACTTC
TRBV5-4	.	TRBJ2-4	.	CASSLAREPLKYF	TGTGCCAGCAGCTTGGCCAGGGAACCACTAAAGTACTTC
TRBV7-2	TRBD2	TRBJ2-3	.	CASSLAAGAVGTDTQYF	TGTGCCAGCAGCTTGGCAGCGGGAGCTGTGGGCACAGATACGCAGTATTTT
TRBV6-6	.	TRBJ2-4	.	CASSRRVLGTLRGKNIQYF	TGTGCCAGCAGTCGCCGGGTTTTGGGGACGTTACGGGGGAAAAACATTCAGTACTTC
TRBV5-1	TRBD1	TRBJ2-7	.	CASSSATGGYEQYF	TGCGCCAGCAGCTCTGCGACAGGGGGCTACGAGCAGTACTTC
TRBV10-2	.	TRBJ1-2	.	CASSATVIGYTF	TGCGCCAGCAGTGCGACAGTGATCGGCTACACCTTC
TRBV10-3	.	TRBJ1-3	.	CAISRWDTSSGNTIYF	TGTGCCATCAGTCGGTGGGACACGAGCTCTGGAAACACCATATATTTT
TRBV2	TRBD1	TRBJ1-1	.	CASSVGGRGEAFF	TGTGCCAGCAGTGTAGGGGGCAGGGGTGAAGCTTTCTTT